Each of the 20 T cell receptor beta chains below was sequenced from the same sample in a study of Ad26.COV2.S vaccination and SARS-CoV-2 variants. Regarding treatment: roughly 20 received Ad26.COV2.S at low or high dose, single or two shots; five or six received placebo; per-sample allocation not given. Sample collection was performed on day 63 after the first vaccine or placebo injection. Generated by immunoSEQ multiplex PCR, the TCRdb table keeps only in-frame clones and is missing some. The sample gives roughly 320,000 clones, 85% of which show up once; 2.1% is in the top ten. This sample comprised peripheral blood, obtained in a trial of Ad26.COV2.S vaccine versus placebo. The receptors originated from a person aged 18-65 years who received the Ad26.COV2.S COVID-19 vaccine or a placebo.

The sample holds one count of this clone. The CDR3 reads CSVRNLGAGWANYGYTF. The CDR3 bases are TGCAGCGTCCGCAACCTGGGGGCGGGGTGGGCTAACTATGGCTACACCTTC. The chain carries TRBV29-1 and TRBJ1-2; D is possibly TRBD1 (6 bases). Germline V gene sequence: CDR1 SQVTM, CDR2 ANQGSEA. The CDR3 is 17 amino acids. The V end lost 6 bases, the J end lost 0 bases, and 23 bases lay between the germline ends.

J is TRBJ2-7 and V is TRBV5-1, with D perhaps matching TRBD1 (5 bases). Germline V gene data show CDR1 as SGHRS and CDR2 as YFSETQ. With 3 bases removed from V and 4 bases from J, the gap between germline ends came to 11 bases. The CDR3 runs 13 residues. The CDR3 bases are TGCGCCAGCAGCTCGCAGGGATATTACGAGCAGTACTTC. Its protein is CASSSQGYYEQYF.

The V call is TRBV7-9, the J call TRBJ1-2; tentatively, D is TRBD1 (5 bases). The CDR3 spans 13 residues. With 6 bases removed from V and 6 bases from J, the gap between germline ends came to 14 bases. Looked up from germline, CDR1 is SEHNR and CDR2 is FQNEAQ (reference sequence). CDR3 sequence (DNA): TGTGCCAGCAGAAGGGGATGGGGGGATGGCTACACCTTC. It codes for CASRRGWGDGYTF.

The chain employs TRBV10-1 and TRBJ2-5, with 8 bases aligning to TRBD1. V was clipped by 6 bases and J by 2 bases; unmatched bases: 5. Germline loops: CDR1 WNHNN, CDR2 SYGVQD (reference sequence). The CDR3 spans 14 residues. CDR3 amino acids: CASRQDRGQETQYF. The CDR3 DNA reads TGCGCCAGCAGACAAGACAGGGGTCAAGAGACCCAGTACTTC.

The CDR3 reads CASLGNNYGYTF. The CDR3 bases are TGTGCCAGCTTGGGAAATAACTATGGCTACACCTTC. This chain connects TRBV6-5 to TRBJ1-2; D is unresolved. V dropped 8 bases and J dropped 1 base, with 8 bases sitting between them. Germline loops: CDR1 MNHEY, CDR2 SVGAGI. The CDR3 extends over 12 amino acids.

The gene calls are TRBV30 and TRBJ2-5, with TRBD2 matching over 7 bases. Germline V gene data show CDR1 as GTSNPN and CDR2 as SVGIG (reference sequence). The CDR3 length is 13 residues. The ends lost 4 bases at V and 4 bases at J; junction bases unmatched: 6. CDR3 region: CAWNPGTTETQYF. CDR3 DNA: TGTGCCTGGAACCCCGGGACTACAGAGACCCAGTACTTC.

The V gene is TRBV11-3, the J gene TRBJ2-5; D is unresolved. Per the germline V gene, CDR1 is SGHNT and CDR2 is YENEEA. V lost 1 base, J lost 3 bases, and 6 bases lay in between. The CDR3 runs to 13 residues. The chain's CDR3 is CASSLGQKETQYF. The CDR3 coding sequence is TGTGCCAGCAGCTTAGGGCAGAAAGAGACCCAGTACTTC.

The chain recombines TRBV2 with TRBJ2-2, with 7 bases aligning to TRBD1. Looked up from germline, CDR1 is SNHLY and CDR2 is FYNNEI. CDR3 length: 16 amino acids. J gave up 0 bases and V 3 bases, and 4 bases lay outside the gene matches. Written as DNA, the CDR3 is TGTGCCAGCAGTGACTGGGACAGAGCGAACACCGGGGAGCTGTTTTTT. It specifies CASSDWDRANTGELFF.

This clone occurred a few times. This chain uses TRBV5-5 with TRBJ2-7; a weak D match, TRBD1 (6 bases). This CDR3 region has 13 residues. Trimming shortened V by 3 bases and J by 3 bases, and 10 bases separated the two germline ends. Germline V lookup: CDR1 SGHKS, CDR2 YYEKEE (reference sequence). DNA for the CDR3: TGTGCCAGCAGCTCCGGACAGCTCTACGAGCAGTACTTC. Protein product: CASSSGQLYEQYF.

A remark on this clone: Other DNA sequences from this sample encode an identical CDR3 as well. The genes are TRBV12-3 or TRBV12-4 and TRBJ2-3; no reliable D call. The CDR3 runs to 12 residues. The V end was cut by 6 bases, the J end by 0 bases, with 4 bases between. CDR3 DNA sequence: TGTGCCAGCAGCCGGAGCACAGATACGCAGTATTTT. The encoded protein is CASSRSTDTQYF.

This CDR3 is CASSLGGMGTEAFF. In nucleotides, the CDR3 is TGTGCCAGCAGCTTAGGGGGGATGGGGACTGAAGCTTTCTTT. The V call is TRBV7-8, the J call TRBJ1-1; D is possibly TRBD1 (5 bases). Germline V gene sequence: CDR1 SGHVS, CDR2 FQNEAQ. V lost 1 base and J lost 5, with 11 bases in between. This CDR3 has 14 amino acids.

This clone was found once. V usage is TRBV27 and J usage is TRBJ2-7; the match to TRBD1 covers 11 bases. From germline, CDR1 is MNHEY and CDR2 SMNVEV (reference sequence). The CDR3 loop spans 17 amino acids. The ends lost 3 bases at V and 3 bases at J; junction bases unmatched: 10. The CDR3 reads CASSFSIGTGGNYEQYF. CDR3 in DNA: TGTGCCAGCAGTTTTTCAATCGGGACAGGGGGAAACTACGAGCAGTACTTC.

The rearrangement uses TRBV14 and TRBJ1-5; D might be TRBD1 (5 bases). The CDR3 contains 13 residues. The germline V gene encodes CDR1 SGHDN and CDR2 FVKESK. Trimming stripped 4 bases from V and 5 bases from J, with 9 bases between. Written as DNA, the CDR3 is TGTGCCAGCAGCCGACAGTACGATCAGCCCCAGCATTTT. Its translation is CASSRQYDQPQHF.

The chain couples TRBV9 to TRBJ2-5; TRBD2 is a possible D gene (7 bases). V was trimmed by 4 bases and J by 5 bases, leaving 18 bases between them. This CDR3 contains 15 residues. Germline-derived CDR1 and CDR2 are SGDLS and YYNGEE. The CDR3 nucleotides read TGTGCCAGCAGCCCCCGGGGAGGGGGGTGGGAGACCCAGTACTTC. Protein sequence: CASSPRGGGWETQYF. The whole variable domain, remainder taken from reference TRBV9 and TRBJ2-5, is DSGVTQTPKHLITATGQRVTLRCSPRSGDLSVYWYQQSLDQGLQFLIQYYNGEERAKGNILERFSAQQFPDLHSELNLSSLELGDSALYFCASSPRGGGWETQYFGPGTRLLVL.

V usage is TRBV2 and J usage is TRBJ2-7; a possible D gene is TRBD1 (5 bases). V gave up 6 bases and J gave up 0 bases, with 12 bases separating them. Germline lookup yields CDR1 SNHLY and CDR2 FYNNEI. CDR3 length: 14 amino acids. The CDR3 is CASSRTRDSYEQYF. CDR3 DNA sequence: TGTGCCAGCAGCCGGACCAGGGACTCCTACGAGCAGTACTTC.

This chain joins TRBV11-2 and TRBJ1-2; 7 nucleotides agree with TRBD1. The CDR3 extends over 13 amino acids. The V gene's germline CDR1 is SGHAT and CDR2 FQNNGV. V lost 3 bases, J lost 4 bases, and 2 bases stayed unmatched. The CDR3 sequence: CASSFGQVYGYTF. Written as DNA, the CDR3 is TGTGCCAGCAGCTTTGGACAGGTCTATGGCTACACCTTC.

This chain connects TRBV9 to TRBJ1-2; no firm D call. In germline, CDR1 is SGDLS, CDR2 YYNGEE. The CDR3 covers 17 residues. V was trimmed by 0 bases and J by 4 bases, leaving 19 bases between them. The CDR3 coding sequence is TGTGCCAGCAGCGTAGCTCAGGACCAACCTTACACCTATGGCTACACCTTC. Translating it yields CASSVAQDQPYTYGYTF.

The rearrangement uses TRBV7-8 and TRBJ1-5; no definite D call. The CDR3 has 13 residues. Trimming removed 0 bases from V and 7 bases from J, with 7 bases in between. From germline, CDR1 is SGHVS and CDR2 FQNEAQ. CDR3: CASSLASEQPQHF. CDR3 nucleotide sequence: TGTGCCAGCAGCTTAGCCAGCGAGCAGCCCCAGCATTTT.

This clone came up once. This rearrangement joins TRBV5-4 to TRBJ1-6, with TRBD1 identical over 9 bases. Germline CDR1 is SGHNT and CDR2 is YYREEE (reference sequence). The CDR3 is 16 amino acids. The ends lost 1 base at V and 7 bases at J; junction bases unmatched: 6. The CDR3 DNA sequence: TGTGCCAGCAGCTTGTACGGACAGGGGTGGAATTCACCCCTCCACTTT. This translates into CASSLYGQGWNSPLHF.

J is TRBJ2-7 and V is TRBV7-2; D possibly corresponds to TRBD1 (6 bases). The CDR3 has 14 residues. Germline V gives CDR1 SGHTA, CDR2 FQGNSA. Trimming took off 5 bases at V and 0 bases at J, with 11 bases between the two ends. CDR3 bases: TGTGCCAGCAGCCTAGGACAGTCCTCCTACGAGCAGTACTTC. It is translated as CASSLGQSSYEQYF. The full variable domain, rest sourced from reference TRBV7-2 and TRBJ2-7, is GAGVSQSPSNKVTEKGKDVELRCDPISGHTALYWYRQSLGQGLEFLIYFQGNSAPDKSGLPSDRFSAERTGGSVSTLTIQRTQQEDSAVYLCASSLGQSSYEQYFGPGTRLTVT.